The T cell receptor (beta chain) under discussion was sequenced for a study of somatic mutations in cytotoxic T cells in rheumatoid arthritis. Findings and limits, study-wide: Any difference in CD8+ T-cell clonality between patients who had rheumatoid arthritis and healthy controls who were age-matched was not statistically significant. In the expanded CD8+ clones, the antigen targets remained unknown.

Flow cytometry was used to check the purity of CD4+ and CD8+ cells, which had been isolated by positive magnetic bead selection. This CDR3 has 15 amino acids. The V gene's germline CDR1 is SGDLS and CDR2 YYNGEE. V lost 0 bases, J lost 2 bases, and 2 bases stayed unmatched. Authors' processing steps: Published virus-specific TCRB sequences found rare matches among patient CD8+ clones larger than 1%. Method: immunoSEQ multiplex PCR; TCRdb's copy keeps in-frame clones and lacks some. V and J calls and clone size follow that table, whereas D and trimming were derived from the DNA. The data hold some 8,700 clones, with roughly 70% observed a single time. Concerning this clone itself: What it binds is not known. Other DNA sequences in the same sample also yield this CDR3.

The receptor was isolated from an adult with rheumatoid arthritis. The rearrangement joins TRBV9 to TRBJ2-7; TRBD2 aligns across 10 bases. The specimen sequenced was CD8+ T cells sorted from blood. The CDR3 DNA reads TGTGCCAGCAGCGTAGGTCTAGCGGGAGCCTACGAGCAGTACTTC. Encoded protein: CASSVGLAGAYEQYF.